A selection of T cell receptor beta chains follows, all from one sample in a study of T cell responses to AZD1222 COVID-19 vaccine. Assay used: immunoSEQ multiplex PCR; TCRdb lists only in-frame clones, some missing. The sample lists some 150,000 clones, 90% to 95% seen once, with about 1.4% in the top ten. This specimen consisted of peripheral blood, obtained 28 days after the second AZD1222 dose. These receptors all stem from an adult who received the AZD1222 COVID-19 vaccine. CDR3s include the opening cysteine and the closing phenylalanine or tryptophan. Each record gives: J gene, V gene, CDR3 protein.

J: TRBJ1-2; V: TRBV6-6; CDR3: CASSYNPGERGGYTF
J: TRBJ2-2; V: TRBV9; CDR3: CASSDRTSGRPNTGELFF
J: TRBJ2-7; V: TRBV2; CDR3: CASSARETYEQYF
J: TRBJ2-2; V: TRBV6-1; CDR3: CASSARLAGTTGELFF
J: TRBJ1-2; V: TRBV18; CDR3: CASSLVTAGTENVLRGYTF
J: TRBJ1-1; V: TRBV7-2; CDR3: CASSLESVMNTEAFF
J: TRBJ1-6; V: TRBV2; CDR3: CASSPDRNSPLHF
J: TRBJ2-2; V: TRBV2; CDR3: CASSYYGSPGELFF
J: TRBJ1-1; V: TRBV7-2; CDR3: CASSLLYRAEAFF
J: TRBJ2-2; V: TRBV5-6; CDR3: CASSPGPGTGELFF
J: TRBJ2-5; V: TRBV4-1; CDR3: CASSQDRVQETQYF
J: TRBJ2-3; V: TRBV11-2; CDR3: CASSPRTSTDTQYF
J: TRBJ2-3; V: TRBV6-5; CDR3: CASSPQTFSTDTQYF
J: TRBJ2-2; V: TRBV19; CDR3: CASRSAGNTGELFF
J: TRBJ2-1; V: TRBV5-6; CDR3: CASSFPGGGNEQFF
J: TRBJ1-5; V: TRBV5-4; CDR3: CASSLDSPVNQPQHF
J: TRBJ1-1; V: TRBV7-8; CDR3: CASSFDWVVTEAFF
J: TRBJ1-5; V: TRBV19; CDR3: CASSLTGGKDQPQHF
J: TRBJ2-3; V: TRBV6-5; CDR3: CASGVARFTDTQYF
J: TRBJ1-2; V: TRBV20-1; CDR3: CSARGYTF
J: TRBJ2-3; V: TRBV19; CDR3: CASSGQGSTDTQYF
J: TRBJ2-2; V: TRBV30; CDR3: CAWTGVNAHTGELFF
J: TRBJ2-5; V: TRBV19; CDR3: CASSIGVWGWEETQYF
J: TRBJ2-3; V: TRBV5-1; CDR3: CASSLEGAGTDTQYF
J: TRBJ1-6; V: TRBV2; CDR3: CASSHRERNSPLHF
J: TRBJ1-2; V: TRBV28; CDR3: CASRPGQVVGGYTF
J: TRBJ1-5; V: TRBV7-5; CDR3: CVRSPPPDRGMGNQPQHF
J: TRBJ2-1; V: TRBV13; CDR3: CASSYFLPGGLRGDNEQFF
J: TRBJ1-2; V: TRBV11-2; CDR3: CASNPTGTSVGYTF